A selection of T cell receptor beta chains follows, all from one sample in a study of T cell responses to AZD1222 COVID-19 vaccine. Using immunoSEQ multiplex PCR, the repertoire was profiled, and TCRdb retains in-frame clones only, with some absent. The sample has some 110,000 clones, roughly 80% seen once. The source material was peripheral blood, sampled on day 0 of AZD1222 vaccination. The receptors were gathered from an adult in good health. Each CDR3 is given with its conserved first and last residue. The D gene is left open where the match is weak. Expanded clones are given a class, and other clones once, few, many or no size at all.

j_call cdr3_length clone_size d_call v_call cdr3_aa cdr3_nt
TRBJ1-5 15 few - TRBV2 CASSEGQDSNQPQHF TGTGCCAGCAGTGAAGGACAGGACAGCAATCAGCCCCAGCATTTT
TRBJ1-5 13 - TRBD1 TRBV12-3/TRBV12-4 CASSKQGTQPQHF TGTGCCAGCAGCAAACAGGGGACTCAGCCCCAGCATTTT
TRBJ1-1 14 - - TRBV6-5 CASSYGGMNTEAFF TGTGCCAGCAGTTATGGAGGGATGAACACTGAAGCTTTCTTT
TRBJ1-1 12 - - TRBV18 CASSPPDGEAFF TGTGCCAGCTCACCACCCGACGGAGAAGCTTTCTTT
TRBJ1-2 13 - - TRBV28 CASNPWGAYGYTF TGTGCCAGCAATCCATGGGGGGCCTATGGCTACACCTTC
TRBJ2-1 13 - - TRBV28 CASSLLLDYEQFF TGTGCCAGCAGTTTGTTGCTAGACTATGAGCAGTTCTTC
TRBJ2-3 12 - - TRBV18 CASSPTTDTQYF TGTGCCAGCTCACCAACTACAGATACGCAGTATTTT
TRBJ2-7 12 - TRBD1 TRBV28 CASSVQGVEQYF TGTGCCAGCAGCGTACAGGGGGTGGAGCAGTACTTC
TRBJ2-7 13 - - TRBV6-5 CAIRGGAWDEQYF TGTGCGATCCGAGGGGGGGCCTGGGACGAGCAGTACTTC
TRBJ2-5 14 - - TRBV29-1 CSVGAFAIRQTQYF TGCAGCGTTGGGGCGTTTGCGATCAGACAGACCCAGTACTTC
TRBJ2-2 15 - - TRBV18 CASSPGTGSTGELFF TGTGCCAGCTCGCCCGGGACTGGAAGCACCGGGGAGCTGTTTTTT
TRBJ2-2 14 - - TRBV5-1 CASSLGSATGELFF TGCGCCAGCAGCTTGGGGTCAGCAACCGGGGAGCTGTTTTTT
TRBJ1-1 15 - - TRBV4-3 CASSQDNRAGTEAFF TGCGCCAGCAGCCAAGATAATAGGGCAGGGACTGAAGCTTTCTTT
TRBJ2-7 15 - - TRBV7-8 CASSLDPGRLGEQYF TGTGCCAGCAGCCTAGACCCCGGACGGCTCGGCGAGCAGTACTTC
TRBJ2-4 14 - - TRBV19 CASQDTRAKNIQYF TGTGCCAGTCAAGATACAAGAGCCAAAAACATTCAGTACTTC
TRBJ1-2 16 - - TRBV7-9 CASSPRGALINYGYTF TGTGCCAGCAGCCCCCGTGGAGCTTTGATCAACTATGGCTACACCTTC
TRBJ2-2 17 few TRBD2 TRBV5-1 CATSGGSGGTNTGELFF TGCGCCACCTCCGGGGGTAGCGGGGGAACGAACACCGGGGAGCTGTTTTTT
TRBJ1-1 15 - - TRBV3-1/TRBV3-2 CASSQGALLSAEAFF TGTGCCAGCAGCCAAGGGGCCCTTCTATCGGCTGAAGCTTTCTTT
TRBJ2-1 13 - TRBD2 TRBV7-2 CASRSSGGGEQFF TGTGCCAGCAGATCCTCGGGAGGGGGTGAGCAGTTCTTC
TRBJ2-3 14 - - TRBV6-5 CASSYGGSTDTQYF TGTGCCAGCAGTTACGGCGGGAGCACAGATACGCAGTATTTT
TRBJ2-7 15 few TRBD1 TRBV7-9 CASSFPGQGIHEQYF TGTGCCAGCAGCTTTCCGGGACAGGGGATCCACGAGCAGTACTTC
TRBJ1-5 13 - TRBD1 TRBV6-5 CASSSQGGQPQHF TGTGCCAGCAGTTCACAGGGGGGACAGCCCCAGCATTTT
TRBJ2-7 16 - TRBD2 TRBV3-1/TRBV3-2 CASSPSASGGSYEQYF TGTGCCAGCAGCCCCTCGGCTAGCGGGGGCTCCTACGAGCAGTACTTC
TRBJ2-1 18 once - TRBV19 CASSIVPGLLSSYNEQFF TGTGCCAGTAGTATAGTTCCTGGGCTTTTGAGCTCCTACAATGAGCAGTTCTTC
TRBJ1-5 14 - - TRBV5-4 CASSLAGANQPQHF TGTGCCAGCAGCTTGGCAGGGGCAAATCAGCCCCAGCATTTT
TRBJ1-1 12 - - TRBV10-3 CAIRGGNTEAFF TGTGCCATCCGGGGGGGGAACACTGAAGCTTTCTTT
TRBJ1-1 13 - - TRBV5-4 CASRTPWGTEAFF TGTGCCAGCAGAACGCCCTGGGGAACTGAAGCTTTCTTT
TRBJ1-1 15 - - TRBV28 CASSLSGGADTEAFF TGTGCCAGCAGTTTAAGCGGGGGGGCCGACACTGAAGCTTTCTTT
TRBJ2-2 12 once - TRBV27 CASINRAGELFF TGTGCCAGCATAAACAGAGCCGGGGAGCTGTTTTTT
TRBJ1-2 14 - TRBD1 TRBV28 CASSRTGRGYGYTF TGTGCCAGCAGTCGGACAGGGAGAGGCTATGGCTACACCTTC
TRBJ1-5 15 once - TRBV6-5 CASSYSGQSNQPQHF TGTGCCAGCAGTTATTCCGGACAGAGCAATCAGCCCCAGCATTTT
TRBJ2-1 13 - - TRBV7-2 CASSLHLQNEQFF TGTGCCAGCAGCTTACATCTGCAGAATGAGCAGTTCTTC
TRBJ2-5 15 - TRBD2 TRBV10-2 CASSQTSGRGETQYF TGCGCCAGCAGTCAGACTAGCGGTAGAGGAGAGACCCAGTACTTC
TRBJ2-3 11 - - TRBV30 CAWSGREAQYF TGTGCCTGGAGTGGGAGGGAGGCGCAGTATTTT
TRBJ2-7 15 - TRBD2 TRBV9 CASSGSGDYGYEQYF TGTGCCAGCAGCGGTAGCGGGGACTACGGCTACGAGCAGTACTTC
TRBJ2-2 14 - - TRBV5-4 CASSLGQDTGELFF TGTGCCAGCAGCTTGGGACAGGACACCGGGGAGCTGTTTTTT
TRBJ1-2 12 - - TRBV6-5 CASTNTGYGYTF TGTGCCAGCACAAACACGGGATATGGCTACACCTTC
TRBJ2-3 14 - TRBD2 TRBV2 CASSDLAGTDTQYF TGTGCCAGCAGTGATCTAGCGGGAACAGATACGCAGTATTTT
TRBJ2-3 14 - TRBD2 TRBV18 CASSGLAGIDTQYF TGTGCCAGCTCCGGACTAGCGGGCATAGATACGCAGTATTTT
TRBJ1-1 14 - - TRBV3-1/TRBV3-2 CASSQLGPDTEAFF TGTGCCAGCAGCCAATTGGGACCGGACACTGAAGCTTTCTTT
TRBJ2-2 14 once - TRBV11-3 CASSWGSVTGELFF TGTGCCAGCAGCTGGGGTTCGGTCACCGGGGAGCTGTTTTTT
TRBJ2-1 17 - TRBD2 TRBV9 CASSVSGREITYNEQFF TGTGCCAGCAGCGTATCAGGGAGGGAGATTACTTACAATGAGCAGTTCTTC
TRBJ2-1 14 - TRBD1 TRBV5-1 CASSLARGRGEQFF TGCGCCAGCAGCTTGGCCAGGGGGCGAGGTGAGCAGTTCTTC
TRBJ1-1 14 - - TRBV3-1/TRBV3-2 CASSQEYVGTEAFF TGTGCCAGCAGCCAAGAATACGTAGGGACAGAAGCTTTCTTT
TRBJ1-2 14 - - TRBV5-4 CASSPAGRDYGYTF TGTGCCAGCAGCCCTGCGGGAAGGGACTATGGCTACACCTTC
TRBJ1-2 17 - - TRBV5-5 CASSPQTVPMFNYGYTF TGTGCCAGCAGCCCTCAGACAGTGCCGATGTTTAACTATGGCTACACCTTC
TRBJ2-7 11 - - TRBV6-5 CASRSPYEQYF TGTGCCAGCAGGTCCCCCTACGAGCAGTACTTC
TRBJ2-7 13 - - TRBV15 CATSSSTAYEQYF TGTGCCACAAGCAGTTCCACAGCCTACGAGCAGTACTTC
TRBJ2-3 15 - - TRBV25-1 CASSHWSASTDTQYF TGTGCCAGCTCCCATTGGTCGGCTAGCACAGATACGCAGTATTTT
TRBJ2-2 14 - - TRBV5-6 CASSLFAGPGELFF TGTGCCAGCAGCTTGTTCGCAGGACCCGGGGAGCTGTTTTTT
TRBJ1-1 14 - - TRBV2 CASSAEGGRTEAFF TGTGCCAGCAGTGCCGAGGGGGGGCGTACTGAAGCTTTCTTT
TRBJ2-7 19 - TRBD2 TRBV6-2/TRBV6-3 CASSYSATSGGFLSYEQYF TGTGCCAGCAGTTACTCAGCGACTAGCGGGGGGTTTCTCTCCTACGAGCAGTACTTC
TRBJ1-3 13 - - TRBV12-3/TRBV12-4 CASSFVPRNTIYF TGTGCCAGTAGTTTCGTCCCCCGAAACACCATATATTTT
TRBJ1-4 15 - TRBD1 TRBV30 CAWSAIGTGVEKLFF TGTGCCTGGAGTGCAATCGGGACAGGGGTCGAAAAACTGTTTTTT